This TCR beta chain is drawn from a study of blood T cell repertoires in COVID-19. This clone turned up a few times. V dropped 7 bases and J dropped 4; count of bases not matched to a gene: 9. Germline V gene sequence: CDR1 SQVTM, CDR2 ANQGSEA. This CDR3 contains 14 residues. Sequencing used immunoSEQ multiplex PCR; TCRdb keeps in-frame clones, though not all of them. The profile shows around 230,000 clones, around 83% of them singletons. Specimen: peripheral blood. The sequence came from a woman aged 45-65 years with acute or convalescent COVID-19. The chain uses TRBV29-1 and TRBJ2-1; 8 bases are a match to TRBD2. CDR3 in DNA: TGCAGCGCCGACACCGGGACTAGTTACAATGAGCAGTTCTTC. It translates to CSADTGTSYNEQFF.